This T cell receptor beta chain is drawn from a study of T cells of healthy individuals. MiXCR, applied by TCRdb to the 5' RACE reads, yields one record per CDR3 protein. The data hold tens of thousands of distinct CDR3 sequences, with 15% to 20% observed a single time. The sequence was obtained from a human donor in good health.

The CDR3 coding sequence is TGTGCCAGCATGTCCCTTACCCGGGCGACCCAGTACTTC. This gives the protein CASMSLTRATQYF. The chain combines TRBV2 with TRBJ2-5; no firm D call. The CDR3 contains 13 residues. The germline CDR1 and CDR2 sequences are SNHLY and FYNNEI. The germline V and J ends were trimmed by 7 bases and 7 bases, with 16 bases remaining between them.